The 11 T cell receptor beta chains given below trace back to one sample, sequenced in a study of cytomegalovirus exposure and HLA in healthy donors. 60 Vbeta and 13 Jbeta primers were used in PCR. Some clones are missing from TCRdb's copy, which holds only in-frame ones; the method was immunoSEQ multiplex PCR. This table has under 150,000 clones, roughly 80% appearing once. Sequencing was done on a sample of PBMCs. Every receptor here comes from a man aged 35 to 55 in good health and CMV-seronegative.

The chain uses TRBV5-1 and TRBJ1-1; perhaps TRBD1 as D (6 bases). The CDR3 has 12 residues. Trimming took 4 bases from V and 8 from J, leaving 12 bases between them. Germline assignment: CDR1 SGHRS and CDR2 YFSETQ. CDR3 sequence: CASSEQGAEAFF. CDR3 sequence (DNA): TGCGCCAGCAGCGAACAGGGCGCAGAAGCTTTCTTT. Filled out from reference TRBV5-1 and TRBJ1-1, the complete variable domain reads KAGVTQTPRYLIKTRGQQVTLSCSPISGHRSVSWYQQTPGQGLQFLFEYFSETQRNKGNFPGRFSGRQFSNSRSEMNVSTLELGDSALYLCASSEQGAEAFFGQGTRLTVV.

The chain combines TRBV6-6 with TRBJ1-1; possible D gene TRBD1, 6 bases. This CDR3 comprises 16 residues. The germline V gene has CDR1 MNHNY and CDR2 SVGAGI (reference sequence). V gave up 6 bases and J gave up 0 bases, with 17 bases separating them. The CDR3 DNA follows: TGTGCCAGCAGACCCACCATACAGGGTATGAACACTGAAGCTTTCTTT. It is translated as CASRPTIQGMNTEAFF.

The chain joins TRBV15 to TRBJ1-1; TRBD1 aligns across 11 bases. The CDR3 is 16 amino acids. V shed 3 bases, J shed 4 bases, and the junction held 7 bases outside the gene matches. CDR1 and CDR2 from the germline V gene are LNHNV and YYDKDF (reference sequence). The CDR3 sequence: CATSRGRTGGLTEAFF. The CDR3 DNA reads as TGTGCCACCAGCAGGGGACGGACAGGGGGCCTCACTGAAGCTTTCTTT.

This clone was found a few times. This chain connects TRBV28 to TRBJ1-2; TRBD1 matches at 7 bases. This CDR3 is 15 amino acids long. The germline V gene encodes CDR1 MDHEN and CDR2 SYDVKM. V was clipped by 5 bases and J by 1 base; unmatched bases: 7. CDR3 DNA sequence: TGTGCCAGCAGTGATCGACAGGGACTTAACTATGGCTACACCTTC. This encodes CASSDRQGLNYGYTF.

The chain links TRBV7-6 to TRBJ1-3; D unresolved. Germline-derived CDR1 and CDR2 are SGHVS and FNYEAQ. The V end lost 5 bases, the J end lost 5 bases, and 10 bases lay between the germline ends. CDR3 size: 13 residues. This CDR3 is CASSASLRNTIYF. CDR3 nucleotides: TGTGCCAGCAGCGCGAGCCTTCGAAACACCATATATTTT.

The genes are TRBV2 and TRBJ2-3; TRBD2 agrees at 7 bases. This CDR3 has 16 residues. Germline V gene sequence: CDR1 SNHLY, CDR2 FYNNEI. Trimming took 6 bases from V and 0 from J; bases not matched to a gene: 9. The CDR3 DNA follows: TGTGCCAGCAGGGACTTAGCGGGCCCGAGCACAGATACGCAGTATTTT. Protein sequence: CASRDLAGPSTDTQYF.

The rearrangement joins TRBV5-4 to TRBJ2-4; D unclear. CDR1 is SGHNT and CDR2 is YYREEE in the germline V gene (reference sequence). The CDR3 is made up of 14 amino acids. Trimming removed 2 bases at V and 2 bases at J, with 8 bases between. CDR3 protein: CASSFPQSKNIQYF. The CDR3 bases are TGTGCCAGCAGCTTCCCGCAGTCCAAAAACATTCAGTACTTC.

The chain recombines TRBV7-9 with TRBJ1-2, with D perhaps matching TRBD1 (6 bases). The CDR3 is 14 residues long. Germline V gene sequence: CDR1 SEHNR, CDR2 FQNEAQ (reference sequence). V gave up 5 bases and J gave up 4 bases, with 14 bases separating them. The CDR3 loop reads CASSPAQGSYGYTF. The DNA for the CDR3 is TGTGCCAGCAGCCCCGCCCAGGGGTCCTATGGCTACACCTTC.

The chain joins TRBV11-2 to TRBJ2-4; a possible D gene is TRBD2 (6 bases). The germline CDR1 and CDR2 sequences are SGHAT and FQNNGV. The V end lost 7 bases, the J end lost 8 bases, and 18 bases lay between the germline ends. The CDR3 is 14 amino acids. As DNA, the CDR3 is TGTGCCAGCACCCAAGGGACTGTTTCGGACATTCAGTACTTC. Amino acids: CASTQGTVSDIQYF.

This chain joins TRBV7-9 and TRBJ2-3; 7 nucleotides match TRBD2. The CDR3 extends over 15 amino acids. Germline lookup yields CDR1 SEHNR and CDR2 FQNEAQ (reference sequence). The V gene end was trimmed by 1 base and the J gene end by 1 base; junction bases not matched to a gene: 2. CDR3 sequence reads: CASSLVAGGTDTQYF. DNA of the CDR3: TGTGCCAGCAGCTTAGTCGCGGGGGGCACAGATACGCAGTATTTT.

This chain uses TRBV7-9 with TRBJ2-7; a possible D gene is TRBD1 (6 bases). The CDR3 consists of 14 residues. V lost 5 bases and J 5 bases, leaving 16 bases between the germline ends. CDR1 is SEHNR and CDR2 is FQNEAQ in the germline V gene (reference sequence). Here the CDR3 DNA reads TGTGCCAGCAGCCTCCGCGGTGGGGGCAACGAGCAGTACTTC. This sequence encodes CASSLRGGGNEQYF.